The 22 T cell receptor beta chains in this list originate from one sample, sequenced in a study of cytomegalovirus exposure and HLA in healthy donors (dated by TCRdb to the late 2010s). Library prep was done by the immunoSEQ multiplex PCR assay. For the multiplex PCR, a mixture combining 60 forward primers for TCR Vbeta segments and 13 reverse primers for TCR Jbeta segments was used. The immuneACCESS repertoire file appears here via TCRdb, limited to in-frame rearrangements. These files lack a portion of the clones; in checked studies, under half of the deficit traces to unresolved V genes, and the cause of the others is not known. Counted in this sample were around 120,000 clones; approximately 81% of them appeared once. The top ten constitute 3.9% of the sample. The specimen sequenced was PBMCs. The receptors were sampled from a woman between 25 and 40 years old in good health and CMV-seronegative.

The chain uses TRBV6-1 and TRBJ2-5, with TRBD1 as a possible D gene (5 bases). TRBJ2-7 matches the DNA end more closely, so the J call is doubtful. This CDR3 is 11 amino acids long. Germline CDR1 and CDR2: MNHNS and SASEGT. The CDR3 nucleotides read TGTGCCAGCAGCAGGGTCGACGAGCAGTACTTC. It yields the protein CASSRVDEQYF.

In regard to this clone: The junction departs from germline at one end; a sequencing error may be responsible. The CDR3 DNA is TGTGCTAGCAGCCCCGGGACTAACAAAGAGACCCAGTACTTC. This gives the protein CASSPGTNKETQYF. The chain carries TRBV7-7 and TRBJ2-5; 7 positions match TRBD2. The germline V gene encodes CDR1 SSHAT and CDR2 FNYEAQ (reference sequence). The CDR3 runs to 14 residues.

J is TRBJ2-5 and V is TRBV7-2; TRBD2 might be the D (5 bases). Trimming took off 5 bases at V and 5 bases at J, with 12 bases between the two ends. Germline loops: CDR1 SGHTA, CDR2 FQGNSA. There are 13 residues in the CDR3. The CDR3 spells CASSQVGGETQYF. DNA of the CDR3: TGTGCCAGCAGCCAGGTGGGCGGGGAGACCCAGTACTTC.

The V gene is TRBV2, the J gene TRBJ2-3, with TRBD2 matching over 10 bases. V was clipped by 6 bases and J by 2 bases; unmatched bases: 8. Per the germline V gene, CDR1 is SNHLY and CDR2 is FYNNEI. This CDR3 has 16 residues. The CDR3 protein is CASSLLAGKPTDTQYF. Written as DNA, the CDR3 is TGTGCCAGCAGCTTACTAGCGGGGAAGCCCACAGATACGCAGTATTTT.

This sequence joins TRBV5-8 and TRBJ1-2; maybe TRBD1 (5 bases). Germline V gives CDR1 SGHTS, CDR2 YDEGEE. The CDR3 runs to 12 residues. Trimming stripped 5 bases from V and 8 bases from J, with 13 bases between. The CDR3 coding sequence is TGTGCCAGCAGGCCAGGGTTTGGAGGCTACACCTTC. Translation gives CASRPGFGGYTF. Drawing the rest from reference TRBV5-8 and TRBJ1-2, the complete variable domain is EAGVTQSPTHLIKTRGQQATLRCSPISGHTSVYWYQQALGLGLQFLLWYDEGEERNRGNFPPRFSGRQFPNYSSELNVNALELEDSALYLCASRPGFGGYTFGSGTRLTVV.

The V call is TRBV28, the J call TRBJ1-4, with 8 nucleotides matching TRBD1. CDR1 MDHEN and CDR2 SYDVKM come from the germline V gene. J was trimmed by 5 bases and V by 3 bases; bases with no gene match: 2. The CDR3 has 14 amino acids. The CDR3 DNA reads as TGTGCCAGCAGTTTGGACAGGGCGAATGAAAAACTGTTTTTT. It translates to CASSLDRANEKLFF.

The rearrangement joins TRBV21-1 to TRBJ2-7; the DNA was not used to check the table's D call, TRBD1. TRBV21-1 is labeled a pseudogene. This CDR3 spans 15 amino acids. CDR3 protein: CASSQIGTGITEQYF. CDR3 nucleotides: TGTGCCAGCAGTCAAATCGGGACAGGGATAACGGAGCAGTACTTC.

The chain has TRBV11-2 and TRBJ2-3; 12 bases fit TRBD2. Germline CDR1 and CDR2: SGHAT and FQNNGV. After removal of 4 bases from V and 0 bases from J, the junction contained 11 bases not matched to a gene. The CDR3 sequence is 19 residues long. The CDR3 loop reads CASSSKVPGTSGSTDTQYF. The CDR3 DNA follows: TGTGCCAGCAGCTCTAAAGTCCCCGGGACTAGCGGGAGCACAGATACGCAGTATTTT.

The V and J genes are TRBV28 and TRBJ2-1; D not certain. The V gene's germline CDR1 is MDHEN and CDR2 SYDVKM. Trimming stripped 8 bases from V and 10 bases from J, with 18 bases between. The CDR3 runs 13 residues. The CDR3: CASCNLDPREQFF. The CDR3 bases are TGTGCCAGCTGTAATCTAGACCCGAGGGAGCAGTTCTTC.

Here the CDR3 reads CASSLGDRNYEQYF. CDR3 nucleotide sequence: TGTGCCAGCAGCTTAGGGGACAGGAACTACGAGCAGTACTTC. The chain recombines TRBV7-8 with TRBJ2-7; 8 bases fit TRBD1. This CDR3 has 14 residues. Germline assignment: CDR1 SGHVS and CDR2 FQNEAQ. Germline trimming cut 1 base from V and 3 bases from J; bases unmatched to any gene: 2. The full variable domain, completed using reference TRBV7-8 and TRBJ2-7, is GAGVSQSPRYKVAKRGQDVALRCDPISGHVSLFWYQQALGQGPEFLTYFQNEAQLDKSGLPSDRFFAERPEGSVSTLKIQRTQQEDSAVYLCASSLGDRNYEQYFGPGTRLTVT.

The chain recombines TRBV27 with TRBJ2-4, with 9 bases that match TRBD1. The germline gives CDR1 MNHEY, CDR2 SMNVEV (reference sequence). Unmatched junction bases numbered 7, after V lost 5 bases and J lost 2 bases. This CDR3 has 16 amino acids. CDR3 loop: CASSLQGAVTKNIQYF. The CDR3 nucleotides read TGTGCCAGCAGTCTACAGGGGGCTGTAACCAAAAACATTCAGTACTTC.

This sequence joins TRBV4-3 and TRBJ1-4; no reliable D call. The CDR3 loop spans 17 amino acids. CDR1 and CDR2 from the germline V gene are LGHNA and YSLEER. Trimming left V 4 bases short and J 3 bases short, with 18 bases between. The CDR3 nucleotides read TGCGCCAGCAGCCGATTCCCAACTGGCGGTTCTAATGAAAAACTGTTTTTT. Residues: CASSRFPTGGSNEKLFF.

This clone was seen a single time. V is TRBV28 and J is TRBJ2-3; 11 bases are a match to TRBD2. CDR3 length equals 14 residues. Germline assignment: CDR1 MDHEN and CDR2 SYDVKM. Trimming removed 8 bases from V and 7 bases from J; junction bases left unmatched: 8. The CDR3 loop reads CASGSSGRRNTQYF. The CDR3 coding sequence is TGTGCCAGCGGATCTAGCGGGAGGAGGAATACGCAGTATTTT.

The chain links TRBV27 to TRBJ1-5; a possible D gene is TRBD1 (5 bases). V dropped 2 bases and J dropped 2 bases, with 7 bases sitting between them. This CDR3 is 14 amino acids long. Germline V CDR1 and CDR2: MNHEY, SMNVEV (reference sequence). CDR3 in DNA: TGTGCCAGCAGTTTACAGGGTGGCAATCAGCCCCAGCATTTT. Amino acids: CASSLQGGNQPQHF.

This chain connects TRBV5-1 to TRBJ2-1, with 14 bases aligning to TRBD2. Germline V lookup: CDR1 SGHRS, CDR2 YFSETQ. After removal of 0 bases from V and 9 bases from J, the junction contained 2 bases not matched to a gene. The CDR3 contains 15 residues. The CDR3 spells CASSLGGLAGGEQFF. CDR3 DNA sequence: TGCGCCAGCAGCTTGGGAGGACTAGCGGGAGGTGAGCAGTTCTTC.

The chain carries TRBV27 and TRBJ2-5; weak D call: TRBD2 (6 bases). This CDR3 is 12 amino acids long. V dropped 3 bases and J dropped 4 bases, with 6 bases sitting between them. Germline V gene lookup returns CDR1 MNHEY and CDR2 SMNVEV (reference sequence). The CDR3, as DNA: TGTGCCAGCAGTTTCGGGGGAGAGACCCAGTACTTC. Translated: CASSFGGETQYF.

The chain joins TRBV30 to TRBJ2-3, with 10 positions matching TRBD2. CDR3 length: 17 residues. The J segment lost 3 bases and the V segment lost 4 bases, leaving 13 bases of the junction unmatched. Germline-derived CDR1 and CDR2 are GTSNPN and SVGIG (reference sequence). The CDR3 DNA reads TGTGCCTGGACGGGTGTTACGACTAGCGGGTGGACAGATACGCAGTATTTT. It yields the protein CAWTGVTTSGWTDTQYF. Using reference TRBV30 and TRBJ2-3 for the parts outside the CDR3, the full variable domain is SQTIHQWPATLVQPVGSPLSLECTVEGTSNPNLYWYRQAAGRGLQLLFYSVGIGQISSEVPQNLSASRPQDRQFILSSKKLLLSDSGFYLCAWTGVTTSGWTDTQYFGPGTRLTVL.

The CDR3 is CASSLVVAANNEQFF. The CDR3 DNA follows: TGCGCCAGCAGCTTGGTGGTAGCGGCCAACAATGAGCAGTTCTTC. The chain is built from TRBV5-1 and TRBJ2-1, with a tentative D call TRBD2 (6 bases). V dropped 0 bases and J dropped 5 bases, with 12 bases sitting between them. Germline CDR1 reads SGHRS; CDR2 reads YFSETQ. There are 15 residues in the CDR3.

V usage is TRBV28 and J usage is TRBJ1-2; perhaps TRBD1 as D (6 bases). The CDR3 spans 17 residues. V gave up 3 bases and J gave up 5 bases, with 22 bases separating them. Germline V gene sequence: CDR1 MDHEN, CDR2 SYDVKM. This CDR3 reads CASSFPGWEGVDYGYTF. CDR3 DNA sequence: TGTGCCAGCAGTTTCCCCGGTTGGGAGGGGGTCGATTATGGCTACACCTTC.

This clone was observed a few times. A junction end diverges from the germline sequence, so it may reflect a read error. The chain joins TRBV6-6 to TRBJ2-6; tentatively, D is TRBD1 (6 bases). This CDR3 has 16 residues. Per germline, CDR1 MNHNY and CDR2 SVGAGI (reference sequence). CDR3 residues: CASSDSDSSGANVLTF. CDR3 sequence (DNA): TGTGCCAGCAGTGACTCGGACAGCTCTGGGGCCAACGTCCTGACTTTC.

The CDR3 loop is CASSFRQGGGYTF. DNA for the CDR3: TGTGCCAGCAGTTTCCGACAGGGCGGTGGCTACACCTTC. V gene TRBV6-5 combines with J gene TRBJ1-2, with 7 bases fitting TRBD1. V lost 4 bases to trimming and J lost 7 bases; unmatched junction nucleotides: 6. This CDR3 is built from 13 residues. Germline CDR1 MNHEY, CDR2 SVGAGI.

The J gene is TRBJ2-7, the V gene TRBV28; a possible D gene is TRBD1 (5 bases). CDR3 size: 14 residues. The germline V gene encodes CDR1 MDHEN and CDR2 SYDVKM. The V end lost 7 bases, the J end lost 4 bases, and 17 bases lay between the germline ends. In nucleotides, the CDR3 is TGTGCCAGCACCACTACCCAGGGCGCATACGAGCAGTACTTC. This encodes CASTTTQGAYEQYF.